This record covers a single T cell receptor beta chain. Its antigen remains undetermined. No base quality information exists; no much larger clone differs at one position. V drops 5 bases and J drops 2 bases, leaving 9 bases in between. According to the germline V gene, CDR1 reads SGHTA and CDR2 reads FQGNSA. The CDR3 covers 13 residues, taking in both the cysteine and the phenylalanine. Only CDR3 DNA is held: 39 bases, read in frame from base 1. The record originates from a study of CD8 T cells in Susac syndrome (dated by TCRdb to the late 2010s). Study-level background: The study used repertoire sequencing to test whether antigen drove CD8+ T cell activation and differentiation in Susac syndrome. Study-level results and caveats: The number of individuals in the TCR sequencing and HLA analysis was recognized as being relatively small.

RNA was extracted using the RNeasy kit, and roughly 0.45 to 1 microgram was reverse transcribed with random hexamers. The immunoSEQ multiplex PCR assay, covering 54 Vbeta and 13 Jbeta segments, was used to amplify TCR beta CDR3 regions. To correct PCR amplification bias, a synthetic template baseline was used for both primer optimization and computational correction. Per the authors' processing: Reads were annotated to V, D and J genes according to IMGT and were analyzed with immunoSEQ Analyzer, with only productive sequences retained. Clonality was calculated as one minus the Shannon entropy normalized by log2 of the number of productive unique sequences. For each patient and control, public and private clones were evaluated among the 100 most prevalent clones. A clone was defined as Susac-specific if it was absent from the healthy and MS cohorts, from more than 850 published viral clones and from other ImmuneACCESS disease sequences. TCRdb passed the public sequencing reads through fastp at Q25 and MiXCR, retaining productive beta sequences. Rows are combined by CDR3 protein, so each entry shows the most common genes and DNA. The V and J calls and clone size are TCRdb's, not the authors'. A total of under 350,000 distinct CDR3 sequences appear in this sample, about 92% of them only once. 0.065% of the sample is held by the ten biggest clonotypes.

Peripheral blood CD8+ and CD4+ T cells from healthy donors, Susac syndrome patients and multiple sclerosis patients were profiled by high-throughput TCR beta sequencing. Treatment-naive patients with stable or active relapsing-remitting disease fulfilling revised McDonald criteria were used as multiple sclerosis controls. Bulk CD8+ and CD4+ T cells were purified by magnetic negative isolation, whereas CD8+ TEMRA cells were enriched by FACS. Blood was collected in EDTA tubes and processed within 24 hours, with PBMCs isolated through density gradient centrifugation. PBMCs intended for TCR sequencing were cryopreserved in liquid nitrogen and thawed later in a water bath at 37 degrees C. The sorted or isolated CD4+, CD8+ and CD8+ TEMRA cells reached a purity of at least 90%.

Recombination connected TRBV7-2 to TRBJ2-5, with the D gene call left open. The sequenced material came from CD4+ T cells from PBMCs. This receptor was identified in a human donor with multiple sclerosis. The bases read TGTGCCAGCAGCCCTCTCCGTCAAGAGACCCAGTACTTC. Translation gives CASSPLRQETQYF.